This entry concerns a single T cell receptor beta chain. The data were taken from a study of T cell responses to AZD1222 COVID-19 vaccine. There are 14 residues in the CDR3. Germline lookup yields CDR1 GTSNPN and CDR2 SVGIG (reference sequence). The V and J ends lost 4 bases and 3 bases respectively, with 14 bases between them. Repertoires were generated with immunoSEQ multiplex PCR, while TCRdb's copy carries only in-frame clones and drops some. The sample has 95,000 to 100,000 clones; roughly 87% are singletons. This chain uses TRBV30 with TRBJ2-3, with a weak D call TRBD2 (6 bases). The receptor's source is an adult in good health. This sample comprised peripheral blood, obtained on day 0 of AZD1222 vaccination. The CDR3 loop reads CAWIPGSGTDTQYF. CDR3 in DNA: TGTGCCTGGATTCCCGGGAGTGGGACAGATACGCAGTATTTT.